This record concerns one TCR beta chain sequence. This specimen comes from a study of blood T cell repertoires in COVID-19. Clones were read by immunoSEQ multiplex PCR, and TCRdb kept only the in-frame ones, dropping some. Here the sample spans more than 35,000 clones, approximately 91% being singletons. CDR3 length: 15 amino acids. Trimming removed 7 bases from V and 0 bases from J; junction bases left unmatched: 5. Per the germline V gene, CDR1 is LGHDT and CDR2 is YNNKEL (reference sequence). V is TRBV3-1 (or the pseudogene TRBV3-2) and J is TRBJ1-4, with TRBD1 identical over 7 bases. The sample consisted of peripheral blood. This TCR came from a human donor in a cohort sampled during active COVID-19. In DNA form, the CDR3 reads TGTGCCAGCACGCTCACAGGGGCAACTAATGAAAAACTGTTTTTT. Amino acids: CASTLTGATNEKLFF.